This TCR beta chain was recorded in a study of blood T cell repertoires in COVID-19. The wider study: The study drew acute and convalescent COVID-19 samples from the United States, Italy and Spain.

Authors' data handling: Reference gene primers were amplified, and this amplification served to estimate nucleated cell counts. Sequenced by immunoSEQ multiplex PCR; TCRdb stores in-frame clones only, minus some. V, J and clone size are those of that table, while D and trimming were read from the DNA. Of over 300,000 clones listed, roughly 85% were seen once; the top ten hold roughly 7%. This CDR3 has 15 residues. Trimming left V 3 bases short and J 2 bases short, with 14 bases between. CDR1 and CDR2 (germline): LNHDA, SQIVND (reference sequence). This chain joins TRBV19 and TRBJ2-7, with a possible D match to TRBD1 (5 bases). Sequencing was performed on peripheral blood. The sequence came from a human donor in a cohort sampled during active COVID-19. This chain's CDR3 is CASSIKIDSTYEQYF. The DNA of the CDR3 is TGTGCCAGTAGTATTAAGATCGACAGTACCTACGAGCAGTACTTC. The full variable domain, with the rest looked up from reference TRBV19 and TRBJ2-7, is DGGITQSPKYLFRKEGQNVTLSCEQNLNHDAMYWYRQDPGQGLRLIYYSQIVNDFQKGDIAEGYSVSREKKESFPLTVTSAQKNPTAFYLCASSIKIDSTYEQYFGPGTRLTVT.